This record covers a single T cell receptor beta chain. This clone occurred once. The clone's antigen remains unknown. No much larger clonotype is one base removed from it; base qualities were not supplied. Frozen genomic DNA underwent high-throughput TCRbeta CDR3 sequencing by immunoSEQ, including PCR amplification, mapping, bias correction and internal controls. Per the source publication's procedure: Productive rearrangements were retained, and unique TCRbeta sequences were defined by the CDR3 nucleotide sequence together with the V and J gene. A sequence counted as donor-reactive only if the sequence showed at least 5-fold expansion in CFSE-low cells compared with unstimulated pre-transplant cells and had a frequency of at least 0.01%. Minimum frequency thresholds were set for each subject on the basis of the unstimulated sample with the lowest template count, so that a detection power of at least 90% was ensured. Jensen-Shannon divergence between the top 1000 TCRbeta sequences post- versus pre-transplant served as the measure of repertoire turnover. Two-sided Fisher's exact tests were used to test for changes in how often donor-reactive sequences were detected. Not all clones reach the TCRdb copy of this immuneACCESS table, which keeps in-frame sequences only. Checked studies attribute under half of the gap to unresolved V genes and leave the rest unexplained. V and J calls and clone size are as listed in that table; D and trimming were resolved from the DNA. For this sample the table gives about 15,000 clones, of which 82% were detected only once. The leading ten clones occupy roughly 27% of the sample.

The sample is drawn from a study of T cell clones after liver transplantation (dated 2019 in TCRdb). For the study in its entirety: ITN030ST, the source of the samples, was a randomized trial that attempted immunosuppression withdrawal within 2 years of liver transplantation. Donor-reactive T cell clones were identified using TCRbeta sequencing after a pre-transplant mixed lymphocyte reaction and were then followed in post-transplant blood. As an antigen-independent comparator for donor-reactive sequences, third party-reactive TCRbeta sequences were also identified from pre-transplant MLRs. Three of the eight recipients were HCV-positive; the others were transplanted for non-autoimmune, non-viral indications. Until randomization at 12-24 months post-transplant, subjects were given standard immunosuppression, with no induction therapy. Tolerance was defined as complete immunosuppression withdrawal for at least one year with no rise in liver enzymes beyond twice the upper limit of normal. Blood samples were collected pre-transplant, pre-randomization before withdrawal, and post-randomization after either full withdrawal or failed withdrawal. Of the 8 liver transplant recipients making up the studied cohort, 3 were classified as tolerant and 5 as non-tolerant.

CDR1 MNHEY and CDR2 SMNVEV are derived from the germline V gene (reference sequence). Between the V and J ends, shortened by 4 bases and 6 bases respectively, the junction contains 4 bases. The CDR3 runs 11 amino acids, cysteine and phenylalanine included. Only the CDR3 region is kept as DNA, spanning 33 bases read in frame from base 1. Thawed unstimulated PBMCs were stained for CD3, CD4 and CD8 and FACS-sorted into CD3+CD4+ and CD3+CD8+ populations. Randomization to immunosuppression withdrawal applied to every one of the 8 studied subjects. The Qiagen DNeasy Blood and Tissue Kit was used for isolation of genomic DNA. Overall study results and their limits: After accounting for repertoire turnover, donor-reactive detection was significantly reduced in 7 of 8 subjects for CD4 and 8 of 8 for CD8. The conclusions were preliminary, being limited by small, heterogeneous patient numbers and by non-standardized post-transplant time points. A greater decline was seen for donor-reactive sequences than for third party-reactive sequences, suggesting partial antigen-specific deletion unrelated to withdrawal success. Because no allograft tissue specimens were available, donor-reactive T cells may have migrated into the graft instead of being deleted. Circulating donor-reactive CD4 TCRbeta sequences fell significantly post-transplant in most of the 8 subjects, irrespective of tolerance or HCV status. In two subjects, low numbers of available donor cells limited the measurable donor-reactive repertoire.

The sequence was obtained from a human patient who received a liver transplant. After a transplant, some T cells may have been passed on by the graft donor. Sequenced material: CD8+ T cells from blood, taken approximately 45 months after liver transplant. The chain uses TRBV27 and TRBJ2-1, with an unclear D gene assignment. The CDR3 region: CASSWGNEQFF. The DNA sequence is TGTGCCAGCAGTTGGGGCAATGAGCAGTTCTTC.